Listed below are T cell receptor beta chains from one sample, sequenced in a study of cytomegalovirus exposure and HLA in healthy donors. Generated by immunoSEQ multiplex PCR, the TCRdb table keeps only in-frame clones and is missing some. The table records about 150,000 clones, roughly 84% of them present only once. The sequenced sample consisted of PBMCs. The source of these receptors is a woman aged 18-29 years in good health and CMV-seronegative. Both conserved end residues are part of each CDR3. The D gene is left open where the match is weak. Clone size is shown for a subset of rows, as once, few, many or a class of expanded clone.

v_call: TRBV21-1
clone_size: .
d_call: .
j_call: TRBJ2-7
cdr3_aa: CASSKGEGTGLSYEQYF
cdr3_nt: TGTGCCAGCAGCAAAGGAGAGGGGACAGGGCTCTCCTACGAGCAGTACTTC

v_call: TRBV6-5
clone_size: .
d_call: .
j_call: TRBJ2-7
cdr3_aa: CASSPSWGRRYF
cdr3_nt: TGTGCCAGCAGCCCTTCATGGGGCCGTCGGTACTTC

v_call: TRBV19
clone_size: .
d_call: TRBD1
j_call: TRBJ2-7
cdr3_aa: CASSPGQSYEQYF
cdr3_nt: TGTGCCAGTAGTCCGGGACAGTCCTACGAGCAGTACTTC

v_call: TRBV5-1
clone_size: .
d_call: TRBD1
j_call: TRBJ1-2
cdr3_aa: CASSSFRTGATGYTF
cdr3_nt: TGCGCCAGCAGCTCGTTTCGGACAGGGGCCACTGGCTACACCTTC

v_call: TRBV27
clone_size: .
d_call: .
j_call: TRBJ2-1
cdr3_aa: CASPSTGVSGEQFF
cdr3_nt: TGTGCCAGCCCGTCCACCGGGGTCTCAGGCGAGCAGTTCTTC

v_call: TRBV9
clone_size: .
d_call: .
j_call: TRBJ2-7
cdr3_aa: CASSVAGVGDFYEQYF
cdr3_nt: TGTGCCAGCAGCGTAGCCGGGGTTGGGGACTTTTACGAGCAGTACTTC

v_call: TRBV10-3
clone_size: .
d_call: .
j_call: TRBJ1-1
cdr3_aa: CAISGGQHMNTEAFF
cdr3_nt: TGTGCCATCAGTGGAGGTCAGCATATGAACACTGAAGCTTTCTTT

v_call: TRBV6-5
clone_size: .
d_call: .
j_call: TRBJ1-3
cdr3_aa: CASTRGSFSGNTIYF
cdr3_nt: TGTGCCAGCACTAGGGGTTCCTTCTCTGGAAACACCATATATTTT

v_call: TRBV5-1
clone_size: .
d_call: TRBD2
j_call: TRBJ2-3
cdr3_aa: CASSVPTSGGTDTQYF
cdr3_nt: TGCGCCAGCAGCGTACCGACTAGCGGGGGCACAGATACGCAGTATTTT

v_call: TRBV7-9
clone_size: .
d_call: .
j_call: TRBJ1-2
cdr3_aa: CASSLEGQGGFTF
cdr3_nt: TGTGCCAGCAGCTTAGAGGGCCAGGGAGGATTCACCTTC

v_call: TRBV5-4
clone_size: once
d_call: TRBD1
j_call: TRBJ1-2
cdr3_aa: CASRPRDRAFNYGYTF
cdr3_nt: TGTGCCAGCAGACCCCGGGACAGGGCCTTTAACTATGGCTACACCTTC

v_call: TRBV5-1
clone_size: .
d_call: .
j_call: TRBJ2-3
cdr3_aa: CASSSTPGDWGTDTQYF
cdr3_nt: TGCGCCAGCAGCTCGACCCCGGGGGATTGGGGCACAGATACGCAGTATTTT

v_call: TRBV5-8
clone_size: .
d_call: .
j_call: TRBJ2-7
cdr3_aa: CASSLEGRGKFEQYF
cdr3_nt: TGTGCCAGCAGCTTGGAGGGCAGGGGAAAGTTCGAGCAGTACTTC

v_call: TRBV2
clone_size: few
d_call: .
j_call: TRBJ2-5
cdr3_aa: CASVPGARETQYF
cdr3_nt: TGTGCCAGCGTCCCAGGGGCGCGGGAGACCCAGTACTTC

v_call: TRBV7-2
clone_size: .
d_call: .
j_call: TRBJ2-3
cdr3_aa: CASRQGGGTDTQYF
cdr3_nt: TGTGCCAGCAGGCAAGGGGGGGGCACAGATACGCAGTATTTT

v_call: TRBV7-2
clone_size: .
d_call: TRBD1
j_call: TRBJ1-2
cdr3_aa: CASSLEGQSYGYTF
cdr3_nt: TGTGCCAGCAGCTTAGAGGGACAGAGCTATGGCTACACCTTC

v_call: TRBV27
clone_size: .
d_call: TRBD2
j_call: TRBJ2-1
cdr3_aa: CAIWGEREGPNEQFF
cdr3_nt: TGTGCCATTTGGGGGGAGCGGGAGGGCCCTAATGAGCAGTTCTTC

v_call: TRBV4-3
clone_size: .
d_call: TRBD1
j_call: TRBJ1-3
cdr3_aa: CASSQGTGLSGNTIYF
cdr3_nt: TGCGCCAGCAGCCAGGGGACAGGGCTCTCTGGAAACACCATATATTTT

v_call: TRBV5-4
clone_size: .
d_call: TRBD2
j_call: TRBJ2-3
cdr3_aa: CASSFLLAGDGSTDTQYF
cdr3_nt: TGTGCCAGCAGCTTTCTACTAGCGGGAGATGGGAGCACAGATACGCAGTATTTT

v_call: TRBV19
clone_size: .
d_call: TRBD1
j_call: TRBJ2-5
cdr3_aa: CASSIGGQGYRETQYF
cdr3_nt: TGTGCCAGTAGTATCGGGGGACAGGGGTATCGGGAGACCCAGTACTTC

v_call: TRBV5-1
clone_size: .
d_call: .
j_call: TRBJ2-1
cdr3_aa: CASSLPYEGANEQFF
cdr3_nt: TGCGCCAGCAGCTTGCCCTATGAGGGTGCCAATGAGCAGTTCTTC

v_call: TRBV28
clone_size: once
d_call: TRBD2
j_call: TRBJ2-2
cdr3_aa: CASRPAGGLPGELFF
cdr3_nt: TGTGCCTCCAGGCCAGCGGGGGGACTTCCGGGGGAGCTGTTTTTT

v_call: TRBV30
clone_size: .
d_call: .
j_call: TRBJ1-1
cdr3_aa: CAWAGRGGTEAFF
cdr3_nt: TGTGCCTGGGCCGGACGAGGGGGCACTGAAGCTTTCTTT

v_call: TRBV28
clone_size: .
d_call: .
j_call: TRBJ2-1
cdr3_aa: CASTTDSYNEQFF
cdr3_nt: TGTGCCAGCACCACCGACTCATACAATGAGCAGTTCTTC

v_call: TRBV5-1
clone_size: .
d_call: .
j_call: TRBJ2-7
cdr3_aa: CASTLSPGRGTYEQYF
cdr3_nt: TGCGCCAGCACGCTTTCCCCGGGTCGGGGAACCTACGAGCAGTACTTC